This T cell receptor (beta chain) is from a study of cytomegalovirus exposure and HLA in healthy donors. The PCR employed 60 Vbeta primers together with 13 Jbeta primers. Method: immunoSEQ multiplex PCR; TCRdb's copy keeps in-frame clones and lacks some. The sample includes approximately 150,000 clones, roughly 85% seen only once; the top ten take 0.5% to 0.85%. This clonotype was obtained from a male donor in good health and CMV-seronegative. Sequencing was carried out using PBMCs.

CDR3 sequence: CASSAAGWISYEQYF. DNA for the CDR3: TGCGCCAGCAGTGCAGCGGGGTGGATCTCCTACGAGCAGTACTTC. J is TRBJ2-7 and V is TRBV10-1; 7 bases are shared with TRBD2. The CDR3 extends over 15 amino acids. The trim removed 4 bases at V and 0 bases at J, leaving 6 bases unmatched. Germline CDR1 reads WNHNN; CDR2 reads SYGVQD (reference sequence).